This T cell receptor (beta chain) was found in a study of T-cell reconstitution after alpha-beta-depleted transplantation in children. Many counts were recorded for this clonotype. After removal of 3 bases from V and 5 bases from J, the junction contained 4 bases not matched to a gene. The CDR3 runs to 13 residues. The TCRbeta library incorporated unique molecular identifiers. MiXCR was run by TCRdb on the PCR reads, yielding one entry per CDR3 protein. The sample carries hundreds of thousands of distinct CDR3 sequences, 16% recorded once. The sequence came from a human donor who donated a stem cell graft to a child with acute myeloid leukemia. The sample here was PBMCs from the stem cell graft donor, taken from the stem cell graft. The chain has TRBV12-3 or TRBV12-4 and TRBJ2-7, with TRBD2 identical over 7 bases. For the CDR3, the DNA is TGTGCCAGCAGTTTGTCGGGGAGGGACGAGCAGTACTTC. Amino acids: CASSLSGRDEQYF.